These T cell receptor beta chains were read from a single sample in a study of T-cell memory formation after mild COVID-19. One entry per CDR3 protein results from TCRdb running MiXCR on the 5' RACE reads. The sample consists of roughly 320,000 distinct CDR3 sequences, 25% to 30% of them appearing once. What was sequenced was PBMCs or a T cell subset sorted from them (not recorded which). These receptors all come from an adult woman who had mild COVID-19 (a few samples of this study predate the infection). Cell type and time point are not known. Both conserved end residues are part of each CDR3.

V: TRBV12-3/TRBV12-4; J: TRBJ1-1; CDR3: CASSFGGWEAFF
V: TRBV27; J: TRBJ2-7; CDR3: CASSFSGQGAYEQYF
V: TRBV7-9; J: TRBJ2-4; CDR3: CASSPLGQENIQYF
V: TRBV6-2/TRBV6-3; J: TRBJ2-1; CDR3: CASSYRAGTSGPSSYNEQFF
V: TRBV12-3/TRBV12-4; J: TRBJ1-1; CDR3: CASRPRTGWNTEAFF
V: TRBV24-1; J: TRBJ1-1; CDR3: CATSDPLTGPGAFF
V: TRBV5-1; J: TRBJ2-3; CDR3: CASSLEASGGPTDTQYF
V: TRBV2; J: TRBJ2-3; CDR3: CASPGHQSTDTQYF
V: TRBV5-1; J: TRBJ2-1; CDR3: CASSSGQTSYNEQFF
V: TRBV29-1; J: TRBJ2-7; CDR3: CSVGQTFYEQYF
V: TRBV4-1; J: TRBJ2-3; CDR3: CASSQGPGGPYTQYF
V: TRBV24-1; J: TRBJ1-2; CDR3: CATSDPGIHYGYTF
V: TRBV30; J: TRBJ2-3; CDR3: CAWSVHVLSTDTQYF
V: TRBV27; J: TRBJ1-5; CDR3: CASSSAGYSNQPQHF
V: TRBV20-1; J: TRBJ2-7; CDR3: CSAVNRDITYEQYF
V: TRBV12-5; J: TRBJ1-4; CDR3: CASGTGPRGEKLFF
V: TRBV29-1; J: TRBJ2-7; CDR3: CSVLDRVSYEQYF
V: TRBV15; J: TRBJ1-3; CDR3: CATSRGRTPGNTIYF
V: TRBV7-9; J: TRBJ2-7; CDR3: CASSDGLLWQYF
V: TRBV5-1; J: TRBJ2-1; CDR3: CASSLPGGPDAEQFF
V: TRBV4-1; J: TRBJ1-4; CDR3: CASSQGSRHEKLFF
V: TRBV12-3/TRBV12-4; J: TRBJ1-1; CDR3: CASSLGRSGRNTEAFF
V: TRBV7-6; J: TRBJ2-5; CDR3: CASSRGRVEETQYF
V: TRBV6-1; J: TRBJ1-5; CDR3: CASSTGYNQPQHF
V: TRBV12-3/TRBV12-4; J: TRBJ1-1; CDR3: CASSSTTEMNTEAFF
V: TRBV19; J: TRBJ1-1; CDR3: CASSMRSASNTEAFF
V: TRBV6-5; J: TRBJ1-2; CDR3: CASSNIEVGYTF
V: TRBV19; J: TRBJ2-7; CDR3: CASSIEGLDSGSYEQYF
V: TRBV7-9; J: TRBJ1-6; CDR3: CASQSSYNSPLHF
V: TRBV4-3; J: TRBJ2-3; CDR3: CASSQAGTQYF
V: TRBV11-2; J: TRBJ2-3; CDR3: CASSLDMWARPADTQYF
V: TRBV25-1; J: TRBJ2-3; CDR3: CASSTTIMPTDTQYF
V: TRBV7-2; J: TRBJ2-5; CDR3: CASSFRGLGWETQYF
V: TRBV20-1; J: TRBJ2-2; CDR3: CSARRGGAVTGELFF
V: TRBV20-1; J: TRBJ2-7; CDR3: CSARRRTVATYEQYF
V: TRBV2; J: TRBJ2-7; CDR3: CASRPRDSSYEQYF
V: TRBV9; J: TRBJ2-2; CDR3: CASSVRGGDSPNTGELFF
V: TRBV20-1; J: TRBJ2-5; CDR3: CSARPQETQYF
V: TRBV9; J: TRBJ2-7; CDR3: CASSVAPTEQVYEQYF
V: TRBV3-1; J: TRBJ1-1; CDR3: CASSRNAEAFF
V: TRBV11-2; J: TRBJ1-1; CDR3: CASSLPGYTEAFF
V: TRBV14; J: TRBJ2-3; CDR3: CASSHVPGLTDTQYF
V: TRBV6-2/TRBV6-3; J: TRBJ2-3; CDR3: CASSYSGAGAPDAQYF
V: TRBV11-2; J: TRBJ2-5; CDR3: CASSDSPQETQYF
V: TRBV27; J: TRBJ2-1; CDR3: CASEAGTGGYNEQFF